One T cell receptor (beta chain) is described in this entry. Which antigen it targets is not known. Base qualities are not provided; no much larger clone lies one nucleotide away. Its CDR3 holds 13 amino acids, cysteine through phenylalanine. Only CDR3 DNA remains: 39 bases, in frame from the first base. Based on the germline V gene, the CDR1 and CDR2 sequences are SNHLY and FYNNEI. Trimming costs V 8 bases and J 2 bases, and their ends lie 12 bases apart. This specimen comes from a study of T-cell reconstitution after alpha-beta-depleted transplantation in children listed by TCRdb under 2016. Background on the whole study: Using TCR repertoire profiling, the study followed T-cell immune reconstitution in a quantitative way in children after TCRalphabeta/CD19-depleted allogeneic hematopoietic cell transplantation.

Library preparation was by PCR. TCRdb records Illumina HiSeq 2500 as the sequencer. TCR library preparation used molecular barcoding, with unique molecular identifiers applied to normalize quantification of the TCRbeta repertoire. TCRdb applied fastp at Q25 and MiXCR to the public reads, then kept only in-frame beta chains. Records with the same CDR3 protein are collapsed into one entry carrying the most frequent genes and DNA. This sample has more than 450,000 distinct CDR3 sequences in its table, and approximately 20% of those were observed once. Of the sample, 2.5% to 4% falls within the top ten clones.

This specimen was PBMCs from the stem cell graft donor, taken from the stem cell graft. This sequence was found in a human donor who donated a stem cell graft to a child with acute lymphoblastic leukemia. The V gene is TRBV2 and the J gene is TRBJ1-1; a tentative D call is TRBD1 (6 bases match). The DNA reads TGTGCCAGCCCTCTGGACAGAAACACTGAAGCTTTCTTT. It specifies CASPLDRNTEAFF.